This entry is about one T cell receptor (beta chain). The table lists this clonotype with a few counts. Its antigen remains undetermined. The record has no base qualities; no much larger clone is one base away. This entry comes from a study of blood T cells in healthy people across ages (dated by TCRdb to 2015 to 2017). Background for the entire study: In model experiments, roughly one uniquely barcoded TCR beta cDNA molecule per two T cells was captured by template switching. Age-related changes in TCR beta repertoire diversity were measured in the study by deep sequencing normalized with unique cDNA molecular identifiers. Four age groups were formed from the donors: young (average roughly 15 years), middle-aged (less than 40), aged (62) and long-lived (around 80). To avoid experimental bias, donors of different ages were distributed randomly across sequencing lanes. The study analyzed two additional independent replicas of 1 million unique cDNA reads from the same blood draw for two donors, one aged 18 to 30 and one aged 80 or older.

Library prep was done by 5' RACE. Sequencing was carried out with an Illumina HiSeq 2500. The second PCR ran for about 6 to 12 cycles and used a J-beta primer mix along with a sample-barcoded 5' primer. A unique molecular identifier was introduced onto each TCR beta cDNA molecule by a template-switch 5' adaptor carrying 12 random nucleotides. Each sample yielded at least 2.5 million CDR3-containing paired-end reads. All of the RNA was converted into first-strand cDNA using the Mint cDNA synthesis kit, with a TRBC-specific oligonucleotide serving as the primer. All cDNA was treated with uracil-DNA glycosylase and then went through a first 18-cycle PCR with the universal primers M1SS and BC2_uni_R. The study's processing was this. For normalization, 1 million high-quality reads, each with a distinct molecular identifier, were randomly selected from each sample. Instead of being binned into consensus sequences, reads that shared molecular identifiers were thrown out. MiTCR, run with a Q25 quality threshold and the strictest error-elimination algorithm, handled CDR3 identification, clonotype clustering and error correction. A nonparametric unseen species model using Euler transformation provided a lower-bound estimate of total TCR beta diversity. TCRdb ran its own pipeline on the public reads, namely fastp trimming at Q25 and MiXCR clone calling, and kept in-frame beta chains. Each entry is one CDR3 protein sequence, shown with its most common DNA and genes. The V and J calls were determined by TCRdb, not by the authors. The sample table lists about a million distinct CDR3 sequences, roughly two fifths of them with a count of one. The top ten constitute 10% to 15% of the sample.

Broad study findings and their caveats: Because donor CMV infection status was unknown, age-related changes in expanded clonotypes were potentially confounded. Bulk unsorted PBMC profiling prevented conclusive comparison of naive and antigen-experienced compartments. As age increased, observed TCR beta diversity per million T cells dropped in a roughly linear way, and a significant reduction was already evident by age about 40. The percentage of naive T cells measured by flow cytometry correlated strongly with observed TCR beta diversity. Estimates of total diversity based on one million sequenced T cells were considered lower bounds and underestimates. Compared with the aged group, the long-lived group had more naive CD4+ T cells, fewer expanded clones and increased TCR diversity, a pattern suggesting age selection.

The approximately 39 donors, aged about 6 to 100 years, were systemically healthy Caucasian individuals from Russia. Each donor gave ten milliliters of peripheral blood, drawn into EDTA-treated Vacutainer tubes. Ficoll-Paque density-gradient centrifugation was used to isolate PBMCs, with at least 6 million obtained per sample. Trizol reagent was used to extract total RNA from the PBMCs, yielding at least 5.5 micrograms per sample. The percentages of naive CD45RAhigh/CD27high T cells were determined by flow cytometry on a PBMC aliquot from every donor. The germline V gene encodes CDR1 MGHDK and CDR2 SYGVNS. From its cysteine to its phenylalanine, the CDR3 spans 12 amino acids. Only the CDR3 portion is preserved as DNA: 36 bases, with reading frame beginning at the first base. V loses 6 bases of germline sequence and J loses 8 bases, and the interval between the two ends is 10 bases.

Sequenced sample: blood. This chain is built from TRBV25-1 and TRBJ1-4, with no D gene named confidently. This TCR was sampled from a man between 18 and 29 years old in good health. The DNA is TGTGCCAGCAGCTATTTCGGGGAAAAACTGTTTTTT. It translates as CASSYFGEKLFF.